Following are 29 T cell receptor beta chains from one sample sequenced in a study of cytomegalovirus exposure and HLA in healthy donors (dated by TCRdb to 2015 to 2018). Library construction relied on the immunoSEQ multiplex PCR assay. The multiplex PCR relied on a mix of 60 forward primers for TCR Vbeta segments and 13 reverse primers for TCR Jbeta segments. This immuneACCESS table, as held by TCRdb, lists in-frame sequences with V and J called but not all clones. Of the missing ones, under half trace to an unresolved V gene in checked studies; the others have no known cause. The sample yields about 140,000 clones; about 80% were counted once. Clones ranked in the top ten supply approximately 5.1% of the sample. The specimen sequenced was PBMCs. These receptors all come from a male donor in good health and CMV-seronegative.

This chain connects TRBV6-5 to TRBJ2-5; no firm D call. CDR1 is MNHEY, CDR2 SVGAGI, per germline. The CDR3 consists of 14 residues. Trimming shortened V by 2 bases and J by 0 bases, and 7 bases separated the two germline ends. DNA for the CDR3: TGTGCCAGCAGTTACGGGCCGTACCAAGAGACCCAGTACTTC. Encoded protein: CASSYGPYQETQYF.

The chain joins TRBV7-9 to TRBJ1-1; D is unresolved. This CDR3 comprises 15 residues. Germline CDR1 is SEHNR and CDR2 is FQNEAQ (reference sequence). V was shortened by 6 bases and J by 3 bases, with 17 bases between the two germline ends. CDR3 nucleotide sequence: TGTGCCAGCAGATTCGACGCGGGATCGGACACTGAAGCTTTCTTT. Residues: CASRFDAGSDTEAFF.

The chain links TRBV5-1 to TRBJ1-2; TRBD1 agrees at 7 bases. The V segment lost 0 bases and the J segment 2 bases; nucleotides outside the gene matches: 1. This CDR3 comprises 14 residues. Germline V CDR1 and CDR2: SGHRS, YFSETQ. CDR3 sequence (DNA): TGCGCCAGCAGCTTGGGACAGGGAAACTATGGCTACACCTTC. Translated: CASSLGQGNYGYTF. The whole variable domain, filled in from reference TRBV5-1 and TRBJ1-2, reads KAGVTQTPRYLIKTRGQQVTLSCSPISGHRSVSWYQQTPGQGLQFLFEYFSETQRNKGNFPGRFSGRQFSNSRSEMNVSTLELGDSALYLCASSLGQGNYGYTFGSGTRLTVV.

This clone was seen only once. The chain uses TRBV30 and TRBJ2-2; 10 nucleotides line up with TRBD1. V was clipped by 3 bases and J by 4 bases; unmatched bases: 8. The CDR3 consists of 16 residues. Germline CDR1 reads GTSNPN; CDR2 reads SVGIG (reference sequence). The DNA of the CDR3 is TGTGCCTGGAGCGTGACAGGGGGCCCGTCCACCGGGGAGCTGTTTTTT. Translated: CAWSVTGGPSTGELFF.

The chain recombines TRBV19 with TRBJ2-6; 7 bases agree with TRBD2. Unmatched junction bases numbered 5, after V lost 8 bases and J lost 1 base. CDR1 is LNHDA, CDR2 SQIVND, per germline (reference sequence). This CDR3 is 15 amino acids long. CDR3 loop: CASLSGGSGANVLTF. Here the CDR3 DNA reads TGTGCCAGTCTATCCGGGGGGTCTGGGGCCAACGTCCTGACTTTC.

The chain couples TRBV5-1 to TRBJ2-4; TRBD2 agrees at 10 bases. The CDR3 covers 19 residues. CDR1 is SGHRS, CDR2 YFSETQ, per germline. Germline trimming cut 3 bases from V and 6 bases from J; bases unmatched to any gene: 18. CDR3 amino acids: CASSYGGGLAGVERNIQYF. In nucleotides, the CDR3 is TGCGCCAGCAGCTATGGGGGTGGGCTAGCGGGGGTTGAGAGAAACATTCAGTACTTC.

A few counts support this clone. The gene calls are TRBV28 and TRBJ1-5, with a possible D match to TRBD1 (5 bases). With 2 bases removed from V and 12 bases from J, the gap between germline ends came to 11 bases. The CDR3 runs 12 residues. Germline V gives CDR1 MDHEN, CDR2 SYDVKM. The CDR3: CASSLGLTGQHF. Here the CDR3 DNA reads TGTGCCAGCAGTTTAGGGTTAACAGGCCAGCATTTT.

The V call is TRBV9, the J call TRBJ2-3; D call uncertain. Germline CDR1 and CDR2: SGDLS and YYNGEE. There are 14 residues in the CDR3. V lost 0 bases, J lost 0 bases, and 5 bases lay in between. In nucleotides, the CDR3 is TGTGCCAGCAGCGTAGCCCCGAGCACAGATACGCAGTATTTT. Translation: CASSVAPSTDTQYF.

The chain combines TRBV20-1 with TRBJ2-1; D is perhaps TRBD2 (6 bases). This CDR3 is 11 amino acids long. V was trimmed by 0 bases and J by 14 bases, leaving 11 bases between them. CDR1 is DFQATT, CDR2 SNEGSKA, per germline (reference sequence). The CDR3, as DNA: TGCAGTGCTAGAGAACAGACGGGAGAGTTCTTC. Its protein product is CSAREQTGEFF.

The chain combines TRBV28 with TRBJ1-1; 7 bases are a match to TRBD1. V lost 7 bases, J lost 1 base, and 9 bases stayed unmatched. CDR3 size: 15 residues. CDR1 and CDR2 from the germline V gene are MDHEN and SYDVKM. The DNA for the CDR3 is TGTGCCAGCAACATCGGGACAGTGGGGAACACTGAAGCTTTCTTT. Protein sequence: CASNIGTVGNTEAFF.

This chain connects TRBV15 to TRBJ2-2, with D maybe TRBD1 (5 bases). There are 13 residues in the CDR3. V lost 4 bases and J lost 3, with 6 bases in between. Germline V gene lookup returns CDR1 LNHNV and CDR2 YYDKDF (reference sequence). CDR3 coding DNA: TGTGCCACCAGCAAGGGGTACACCGGGGAGCTGTTTTTT. Translating gives CATSKGYTGELFF.

This chain connects TRBV28 to TRBJ1-2; D may be TRBD1 (6 bases). The CDR3 consists of 14 residues. Trimming cost V 8 bases and J 3 bases, with 16 bases left between them. The V gene's germline CDR1 is MDHEN and CDR2 SYDVKM. The CDR3 bases are TGTGCCAGCCTGCCTGCCGGACAGTACTATGGCTACACCTTC. Translating gives CASLPAGQYYGYTF.

This clone was observed a few times. The CDR3 nucleotides read TGTGCCAGCAGCTTTCAGGGGAGTTCGCCTGAAGCTTTCTTT. This encodes CASSFQGSSPEAFF. The chain links TRBV7-9 to TRBJ1-1; D is possibly TRBD1 (6 bases). Trimming pared 3 bases from V and 6 bases from J, leaving 14 bases between. The CDR3 loop spans 14 amino acids. From germline, CDR1 is SEHNR and CDR2 FQNEAQ (reference sequence).

V gene TRBV7-2 combines with J gene TRBJ1-5; D is possibly TRBD1 (6 bases). Between the trimmed V and J ends, which lost 5 bases and 3 bases, there was a span of 14 bases. CDR3 length equals 15 residues. The germline V gene encodes CDR1 SGHTA and CDR2 FQGNSA. Written as DNA, the CDR3 is TGTGCCAGCAGCGCCCAGGGGAAGGACAATCAGCCCCAGCATTTT. It yields the protein CASSAQGKDNQPQHF.

The chain is built from TRBV27 and TRBJ2-1, with D maybe TRBD2 (7 bases). The germline V gene encodes CDR1 MNHEY and CDR2 SMNVEV (reference sequence). The CDR3 contains 14 residues. Trimming cost V 8 bases and J 8 bases, with 19 bases left between them. This CDR3 reads CASGGGLGAYEQFF. The CDR3 DNA follows: TGTGCCAGCGGGGGGGGTCTGGGGGCGTATGAGCAGTTCTTC.

This sequence joins TRBV10-3 and TRBJ1-2; D might be TRBD1 (6 bases). The CDR3 is made up of 13 amino acids. Trimming cost V 8 bases and J 8 bases, with 18 bases left between them. CDR1 and CDR2 (germline): ENHRY, SYGVKD. The CDR3: CAISGEPSGGYTF. The DNA of the CDR3 is TGTGCCATCTCAGGGGAACCGTCTGGGGGCTACACCTTC.

This clone was detected only a few times. In nucleotides, the CDR3 is TGCGCCAGCAGCTCACAGGGGACTGGAAACACCATATATTTT. Translating gives CASSSQGTGNTIYF. This chain connects TRBV5-1 to TRBJ1-3; TRBD1 matches 7 bases. Germline trimming cut 3 bases from V and 2 bases from J; bases unmatched to any gene: 2. CDR1 and CDR2 from the germline V gene are SGHRS and YFSETQ. The CDR3 length is 14 residues.

This clone has just one count. The genes are TRBV11-2 and TRBJ1-2; 11 bases fit TRBD1. J lost 8 bases, V lost 5 bases, and 13 bases had no gene match. Germline CDR1 SGHAT, CDR2 FQNNGV. The CDR3 extends over 16 amino acids. Written as DNA, the CDR3 is TGTGCCAGCAGCGAGCCACTCACCGGGACAGGGGGAGGCTACACCTTC. It translates to CASSEPLTGTGGGYTF.

This sequence joins TRBV15 and TRBJ1-1; 8 bases are shared with TRBD1. The CDR3 is 15 amino acids. Germline CDR1 and CDR2: LNHNV and YYDKDF (reference sequence). V lost 0 bases to trimming and J lost 5 bases; unmatched junction nucleotides: 5. The CDR3 DNA reads TGTGCCACCAGCAGAGATCAGGGGGCCGGGACTGAAGCTTTCTTT. Protein: CATSRDQGAGTEAFF.

The CDR3 sequence: CASSRQRDTQYF. As DNA, the CDR3 is TGTGCCAGTAGTCGACAGAGAGATACGCAGTATTTT. The chain is built from TRBV19 and TRBJ2-3; tentatively, D is TRBD1 (5 bases). Germline V gene data show CDR1 as LNHDA and CDR2 as SQIVND (reference sequence). Deletions cut 5 bases from V and 5 bases from J, with 8 bases between. The CDR3 has 12 amino acids.

As concerns this clone: Since no conserved phenylalanine or tryptophan closes the CDR3, a read error is the likely cause. This rearrangement joins TRBV30 to TRBJ2-7; tentative D call: TRBD1 (5 bases). CDR1 and CDR2 from the germline V gene are GTSNPN and SVGIG (reference sequence). The CDR3 is 13 amino acids. V lost 0 bases and J 0 bases, leaving 6 bases between the germline ends. In nucleotides, the CDR3 is TGTGCCTGGAGTGTCGACAGCTCCTACGAGCAGTACTCC. Its protein is CAWSVDSSYEQYS.

The rearrangement links TRBV6-5 to TRBJ1-1; tentatively, D is TRBD1 (6 bases). Germline-derived CDR1 and CDR2 are MNHEY and SVGAGI. Trimming pared 2 bases from V and 5 bases from J, leaving 9 bases between. The CDR3 extends over 13 amino acids. In nucleotides, the CDR3 is TGTGCCAGCAGTTACCTAAGGGGGACTGAAGCTTTCTTT. Its translation is CASSYLRGTEAFF.

V is TRBV25-1 and J is TRBJ1-1; 12 nucleotides align to TRBD1. Per germline, CDR1 MGHDK and CDR2 SYGVNS. The V segment lost 4 bases and the J segment 7 bases; nucleotides outside the gene matches: 10. CDR3 length equals 16 residues. The CDR3 DNA sequence: TGTGCCAGCAGTGTTCCCGGGACAGGGGGCTTCGGTGAAGCTTTCTTT. It specifies CASSVPGTGGFGEAFF.

The CDR3 protein is CASSKALLGAGGELFF. DNA of the CDR3: TGTGCCAGCAGCAAAGCGCTTTTAGGGGCCGGTGGGGAGCTGTTTTTT. V and J are TRBV21-1 and TRBJ2-2; the D call of TRBD1 is as the table states it, not checked on the DNA. TRBV21-1 counts as a pseudogene. The CDR3 covers 16 residues.

The V gene is TRBV5-4, the J gene TRBJ2-7; maybe TRBD1 (6 bases). V shed 4 bases and J shed 6 bases, with 17 bases lying between them. CDR1 is SGHNT, CDR2 YYREEE, per germline (reference sequence). The CDR3 contains 14 residues. The CDR3 bases are TGTGCCAGCAGCCCGGAAACGACAGGAGTCGAGCAGTACTTC. Translating it yields CASSPETTGVEQYF.

The chain joins TRBV7-8 to TRBJ1-5, with D perhaps TRBD1 (6 bases). CDR1 and CDR2 (germline): SGHVS, FQNEAQ. The CDR3 length is 13 residues. V lost 5 bases and J 5 bases, leaving 10 bases between the germline ends. The CDR3 region has the DNA TGTGCCAGCAGCCAGGGGATGGATCAGCCCCAGCATTTT. Translating gives CASSQGMDQPQHF.

This clone has a handful of counts. This sequence joins TRBV7-6 and TRBJ1-1, with 7 nucleotides matching TRBD1. With V trimmed by 1 base and J by 6 bases, 2 bases remained unmatched. The CDR3 loop spans 13 amino acids. Germline assignment: CDR1 SGHVS and CDR2 FNYEAQ. CDR3 DNA sequence: TGTGCCAGCAGCTTAGTACAGGGGTCTGAAGCTTTCTTT. Protein sequence: CASSLVQGSEAFF.

The chain uses TRBV28 and TRBJ1-5, with D tentatively TRBD1 (6 bases). The V and J ends lost 6 bases and 5 bases respectively, with 17 bases between them. Germline values: CDR1 MDHEN, CDR2 SYDVKM. The CDR3 length is 15 residues. Here the CDR3 reads CASSRPTGPHQPQHF. The CDR3 DNA is TGTGCCAGCAGCCGTCCGACAGGCCCCCATCAGCCCCAGCATTTT.

The chain recombines TRBV4-3 with TRBJ2-1, with D perhaps matching TRBD2 (7 bases). Looked up from germline, CDR1 is LGHNA and CDR2 is YSLEER. This CDR3 contains 15 residues. V lost 0 bases to trimming and J lost 5 bases, with 11 bases between them. The CDR3 DNA is TGCGCCAGCAGCCAAGAAGGGGGACTACACAATGAGCAGTTCTTC. This sequence encodes CASSQEGGLHNEQFF.